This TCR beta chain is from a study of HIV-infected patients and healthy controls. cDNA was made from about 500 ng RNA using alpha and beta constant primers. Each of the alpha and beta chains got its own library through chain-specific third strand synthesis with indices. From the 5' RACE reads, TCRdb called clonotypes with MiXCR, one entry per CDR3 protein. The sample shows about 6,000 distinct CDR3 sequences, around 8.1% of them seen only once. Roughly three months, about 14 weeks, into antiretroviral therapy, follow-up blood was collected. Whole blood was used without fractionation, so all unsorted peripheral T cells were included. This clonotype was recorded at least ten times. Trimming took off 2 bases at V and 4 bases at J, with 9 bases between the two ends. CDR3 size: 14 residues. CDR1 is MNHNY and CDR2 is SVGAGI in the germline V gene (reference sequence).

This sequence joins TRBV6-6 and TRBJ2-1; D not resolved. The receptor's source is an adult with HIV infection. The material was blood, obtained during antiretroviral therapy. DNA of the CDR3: TGTGCCAGCAGTTACATCGCGCCATACAATGAGCAGTTCTTC. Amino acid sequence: CASSYIAPYNEQFF.